The 7 T cell receptor beta chains below were found in one sample sequenced in a study of post-analysis software for immune sequencing data. Broader study findings: Five TRBV segments occurring more often in patients than controls included TRBV5-6, TRBV5-1 and TRBV20-1.

The antigens for these receptors are not known. The TCR beta cDNA libraries carried unique molecular identifiers. TCRdb redid the calling of the PCR reads with MiXCR, one entry per CDR3 protein. The sample yields under 900,000 distinct CDR3 sequences, approximately 53% seen once. Sequences were obtained from blood. The source is a girl between 5 and 17 years old with multiple sclerosis.

The chain combines TRBV3-1 with TRBJ1-6; D possibly corresponds to TRBD1 (5 bases). Germline V gene sequence: CDR1 LGHDT, CDR2 YNNKEL (reference sequence). The CDR3 has 14 residues. Trimming pared 6 bases from V and 7 bases from J, leaving 13 bases between. CDR3 in DNA: TGTGCCAGCAGGCCCGGGACGGAGAATTCACCCCTCCACTTT. Amino acids: CASRPGTENSPLHF.

This chain uses TRBV27 with TRBJ2-2; D is unclear. This CDR3 spans 16 amino acids. CDR1 is MNHEY, CDR2 SMNVEV, per germline (reference sequence). V was cut by 6 bases and J by 7 bases, with 21 bases left in between. CDR3 nucleotide sequence: TGTGCCAGCAGCCCGCGTATAGGTAGAAATGACGGGGAGCTGTTTTTT. Protein sequence: CASSPRIGRNDGELFF.

This clonotype has more than one count but fewer than ten. The rearrangement joins TRBV15 to TRBJ2-4, with D uncertain. The CDR3 is made up of 20 amino acids. Germline values: CDR1 LNHNV, CDR2 YYDKDF (reference sequence). V was clipped by 0 bases and J by 0 bases, with 21 bases between them. The CDR3 is CATSRDPRNHKTSAKNIQYF. In nucleotides, the CDR3 is TGTGCCACCAGCAGAGATCCGCGAAACCACAAGACCTCAGCCAAAAACATTCAGTACTTC.

The chain is built from TRBV12-3 or TRBV12-4 and TRBJ2-7, with 10 bases fitting TRBD2. The ends lost 5 bases at V and 0 bases at J; junction bases unmatched: 10. The CDR3 runs 17 residues. CDR3 in DNA: TGTGCCAGCAGTAGGCCGGGACTAGCGCCCGGCTCCTACGAGCAGTACTTC. Translated, it gives CASSRPGLAPGSYEQYF.

V gene TRBV12-3 or TRBV12-4 combines with J gene TRBJ2-7; no clear D. V was pared by 3 bases and J by 4 bases, with 10 bases between. The CDR3 has 13 residues. CDR3 DNA: TGTGCCAGCAGTTTTGTTGACTTTTACGAGCAGTACTTC. It yields the protein CASSFVDFYEQYF.

The chain is built from TRBV6-6 and TRBJ1-2; D unresolved. The V and J ends lost 0 bases and 2 bases respectively, with 16 bases between them. The CDR3 has 17 amino acids. CDR1 and CDR2 (germline): MNHNY, SVGAGI (reference sequence). DNA for the CDR3: TGTGCCAGCAGTTACTCGGCATTCGTGGCTGACAACTATGGCTACACCTTC. It specifies CASSYSAFVADNYGYTF.

The V gene is TRBV20-1, the J gene TRBJ2-6, with D tentatively TRBD1 (5 bases). CDR3 length: 15 residues. The germline V and J ends were trimmed by 4 bases and 0 bases, with 10 bases remaining between them. The germline CDR1 and CDR2 sequences are DFQATT and SNEGSKA (reference sequence). CDR3 residues: CSATRTSSGANVLTF. The CDR3 DNA reads as TGCAGTGCTACCAGGACAAGCTCTGGGGCCAACGTCCTGACTTTC.